The 26 T cell receptor beta chains below were found in one sample sequenced in a study of blood T cell repertoires in COVID-19. Repertoires were generated with immunoSEQ multiplex PCR, while TCRdb's copy carries only in-frame clones and drops some. In the table there are a few hundred thousand clones, 70% to 90% of which are singletons. The specimen sequenced was peripheral blood. These receptors originate from a man between 18 and 29 years old with active or convalescent COVID-19.

The rearrangement uses TRBV11-2 and TRBJ1-5, with TRBD1 identical over 7 bases. The length of the CDR3 is 15 residues. Germline V lookup: CDR1 SGHAT, CDR2 FQNNGV. V lost 5 bases to trimming and J lost 5 bases; unmatched junction nucleotides: 9. The CDR3 DNA reads as TGTGCCAGCAGCCCAGGGGGGCAGGGACATCAGCCCCAGCATTTT. It encodes CASSPGGQGHQPQHF.

The CDR3 DNA follows: TGTGCCAGCAGTTTCTTAGCGGGAGAAAGTTACAATGAGCAGTTCTTC. Translating it yields CASSFLAGESYNEQFF. This chain joins TRBV11-2 and TRBJ2-1; TRBD2 aligns across 9 bases. Trimming took 6 bases from V and 4 from J; bases not matched to a gene: 10. This CDR3 region has 16 residues. Germline assignment: CDR1 SGHAT and CDR2 FQNNGV.

The V call is TRBV18, the J call TRBJ1-2; D is possibly TRBD1 (5 bases). The germline V and J ends were trimmed by 3 bases and 6 bases, with 17 bases remaining between them. This CDR3 has 15 residues. The germline CDR1 and CDR2 sequences are KGHSH and LQKENI. CDR3 in DNA: TGTGCCAGCTCACCGCAACAGGCCTTCCAGGATGGCTACACCTTC. Protein: CASSPQQAFQDGYTF. Together with reference TRBV18 and TRBJ1-2, the CDR3 gives the full variable domain: NAGVMQNPRHLVRRRGQEARLRCSPMKGHSHVYWYRQLPEEGLKFMVYLQKENIIDESGMPKERFSAEFPKEGPSILRIQQVVRGDSAAYFCASSPQQAFQDGYTFGSGTRLTVV.

The chain combines TRBV2 with TRBJ2-1; a possible D gene is TRBD2 (5 bases). The V and J ends lost 4 bases and 0 bases respectively, with 10 bases between them. The length of the CDR3 is 15 residues. The germline CDR1 and CDR2 sequences are SNHLY and FYNNEI. The CDR3 DNA is TGTGCCAGCAGTGTGGACTTGAGCTCCTACAATGAGCAGTTCTTC. Translation: CASSVDLSSYNEQFF.

V usage is TRBV2 and J usage is TRBJ2-1; 10 nucleotides line up with TRBD2. J was trimmed by 2 bases and V by 5 bases; bases with no gene match: 12. Germline V gene lookup returns CDR1 SNHLY and CDR2 FYNNEI. This CDR3 comprises 18 residues. The CDR3 nucleotides read TGTGCCAGCAGTCAAGGTCCGGGACTAGCGAGTCCCTACAATGAGCAGTTCTTC. This gives the protein CASSQGPGLASPYNEQFF. Combining the CDR3 with reference TRBV2 and TRBJ2-1 gives the whole variable domain EPEVTQTPSHQVTQMGQEVILRCVPISNHLYFYWYRQILGQKVEFLVSFYNNEISEKSEIFDDQFSVERPDGSNFTLKIRSTKLEDSAMYFCASSQGPGLASPYNEQFFGPGTRLTVL.

V gene TRBV5-5 combines with J gene TRBJ1-1; 9 positions agree with TRBD1. CDR1 SGHKS and CDR2 YYEKEE come from the germline V gene (reference sequence). Germline trimming cut 0 bases from V and 2 bases from J; bases unmatched to any gene: 5. The CDR3 covers 16 residues. CDR3 coding DNA: TGTGCCAGCAGCTTGGTACAGGGGGCTCCTAACACTGAAGCTTTCTTT. As protein: CASSLVQGAPNTEAFF.

The chain couples TRBV4-3 to TRBJ2-1, with 14 positions matching TRBD2. This CDR3 comprises 16 residues. The V segment lost 2 bases and the J segment 5 bases; nucleotides outside the gene matches: 2. Germline lookup yields CDR1 LGHNA and CDR2 YSLEER. Written as DNA, the CDR3 is TGCGCCAGCAGCCAAACGGGACTAGCGGGGGACAATGAGCAGTTCTTC. This encodes CASSQTGLAGDNEQFF.

The genes are TRBV7-9 and TRBJ2-1; 10 bases match TRBD2. In germline, CDR1 is SEHNR, CDR2 FQNEAQ (reference sequence). Losses at the gene ends were 5 bases for V and 0 bases for J; bases not matched to a gene: 4. The CDR3 is made up of 16 amino acids. CDR3 in amino acids: CASSLRTSGSYNEQFF. CDR3 DNA sequence: TGTGCCAGCAGCCTTCGGACTAGCGGCTCCTACAATGAGCAGTTCTTC.

This chain links TRBV5-1 with TRBJ1-2; D possibly corresponds to TRBD1 (5 bases). The V end lost 5 bases, the J end lost 6 bases, and 14 bases lay between the germline ends. The CDR3 contains 13 residues. Germline V gene data show CDR1 as SGHRS and CDR2 as YFSETQ. This chain's CDR3 is CASSPGTLDGYTF. For the CDR3, the DNA is TGCGCCAGCAGTCCCGGGACTCTTGATGGCTACACCTTC.

This clone was observed once. The V gene is TRBV21-1, the J gene TRBJ1-5; TRBD1 is the table's D call, not checked against the DNA. TRBV21-1 is a pseudogene. The CDR3 loop spans 17 amino acids. The CDR3 nucleotides are TGTGCCAGCAGCAAAGGGACAGTCACTTTTAGCAATCAGCCCCAGCATTTT. Residues: CASSKGTVTFSNQPQHF.

J is TRBJ2-4 and V is TRBV7-9, with a weak D call TRBD1 (5 bases). The CDR3 has 16 residues. From germline, CDR1 is SEHNR and CDR2 FQNEAQ (reference sequence). V shed 3 bases and J shed 0 bases, with 12 bases lying between them. CDR3 coding DNA: TGTGCCAGCAGCTTCGACAGCTCCCTAGCCAAAAACATTCAGTACTTC. Protein sequence: CASSFDSSLAKNIQYF. The whole variable domain, remainder taken from reference TRBV7-9 and TRBJ2-4, is DTGVSQNPRHKITKRGQNVTFRCDPISEHNRLYWYRQTLGQGPEFLTYFQNEAQLEKSRLLSDRFSAERPKGSFSTLEIQRTEQGDSAMYLCASSFDSSLAKNIQYFGAGTRLSVL.

The chain has TRBV15 and TRBJ1-1, with D hard to call. Deletions cut 6 bases from V and 3 bases from J, with 20 bases between. The CDR3 is made up of 16 amino acids. Germline CDR1 is LNHNV and CDR2 is YYDKDF (reference sequence). Here the CDR3 reads CATRNPAGFMDTEAFF. In DNA form, the CDR3 reads TGTGCCACCAGAAACCCGGCCGGGTTCATGGACACTGAAGCTTTCTTT.

The rearrangement links TRBV28 to TRBJ2-3; perhaps TRBD2 as D (5 bases). This CDR3 comprises 15 residues. V lost 5 bases to trimming and J lost 2 bases, with 14 bases between them. Germline CDR1 is MDHEN and CDR2 is SYDVKM. CDR3 coding DNA: TGTGCCAGCAGTCGAGGGCTCCTCGACACAGATACGCAGTATTTT. Residues: CASSRGLLDTDTQYF.

The J gene is TRBJ2-7, the V gene TRBV7-6; 11 nucleotides align to TRBD2. The CDR3 contains 17 residues. V was clipped by 1 base and J by 6 bases; unmatched bases: 11. The germline CDR1 and CDR2 sequences are SGHVS and FNYEAQ. The CDR3: CASSLGLAGFRGSEQYF. CDR3 DNA: TGTGCCAGCAGCTTAGGACTAGCGGGGTTTAGAGGATCCGAGCAGTACTTC.

The V and J genes are TRBV30 and TRBJ1-1, with D possibly being TRBD1 (5 bases). This CDR3 spans 14 amino acids. V lost 0 bases to trimming and J lost 6 bases, with 14 bases between them. CDR1 is GTSNPN and CDR2 is SVGIG in the germline V gene (reference sequence). CDR3 nucleotides: TGTGCCTGGAGTGTGCTTGGGGGGAGTGCTGAAGCTTTCTTT. Amino acids: CAWSVLGGSAEAFF. Combining the CDR3 with reference TRBV30 and TRBJ1-1 gives the whole variable domain SQTIHQWPATLVQPVGSPLSLECTVEGTSNPNLYWYRQAAGRGLQLLFYSVGIGQISSEVPQNLSASRPQDRQFILSSKKLLLSDSGFYLCAWSVLGGSAEAFFGQGTRLTVV.

The chain couples TRBV6-2 or TRBV6-3 to TRBJ2-1; 10 bases are a match to TRBD2. Unmatched junction bases numbered 12, after V lost 6 bases and J lost 4 bases. There are 17 residues in the CDR3. The germline V gene encodes CDR1 MNHEY and CDR2 SVGEGT. This CDR3 reads CASSYHTGTSAYNEQFF. CDR3 nucleotide sequence: TGTGCCAGCAGCTATCATACCGGGACTAGCGCTTACAATGAGCAGTTCTTC.

The CDR3 region has the DNA TGTGCCAGTAGTACCGGGACACTAGGCACTGAAGCTTTCTTT. Translation: CASSTGTLGTEAFF. The chain recombines TRBV19 with TRBJ1-1, with D perhaps matching TRBD1 (6 bases). V was pared by 4 bases and J by 4 bases, with 13 bases between. Germline V gives CDR1 LNHDA, CDR2 SQIVND (reference sequence). The CDR3 extends over 14 amino acids.

The rearrangement links TRBV3-1 (or the pseudogene TRBV3-2) to TRBJ2-2; D possibly corresponds to TRBD2 (5 bases). Trimming took 1 base from V and 6 from J, leaving 12 bases between them. This CDR3 spans 15 amino acids. Germline CDR1 LGHDT, CDR2 YNNKEL (reference sequence). CDR3 sequence (DNA): TGTGCCAGCAGCCAAGTGGCAGGCGGGTCCGGGGAGCTGTTTTTT. Protein: CASSQVAGGSGELFF.

V is TRBV4-1 and J is TRBJ1-3; 7 nucleotides line up with TRBD1. Germline values: CDR1 MGHRA, CDR2 YSYEKL. V was clipped by 1 base and J by 4 bases; unmatched bases: 4. CDR3 length: 15 amino acids. In DNA, the CDR3 is TGCGCCAGCAGCCAAGCGGGACAGCGCGGAAACACCATATATTTT. Protein sequence: CASSQAGQRGNTIYF.

This chain links TRBV27 with TRBJ2-4; TRBD1 matches 12 bases. The CDR3 covers 16 residues. The ends lost 4 bases at V and 7 bases at J; junction bases unmatched: 8. CDR1 MNHEY and CDR2 SMNVEV come from the germline V gene (reference sequence). The CDR3 region has the DNA TGTGCCAGCAGTTCGGGGACAGGGGGCGCGGGGAACATTCAGTACTTC. It is translated as CASSSGTGGAGNIQYF.

The chain recombines TRBV30 with TRBJ1-3; 8 nucleotides line up with TRBD1. The CDR3 loop spans 13 amino acids. CDR1 and CDR2 (germline): GTSNPN, SVGIG (reference sequence). Germline trimming cut 5 bases from V and 0 bases from J; bases unmatched to any gene: 0. As DNA, the CDR3 is TGTGCCTGGGACAGGGGCTCTGGAAACACCATATATTTT. It yields the protein CAWDRGSGNTIYF.

The chain couples TRBV18 to TRBJ2-7; 7 bases align to TRBD2. CDR1 and CDR2 from the germline V gene are KGHSH and LQKENI. The V gene end was trimmed by 6 bases and the J gene end by 0 bases; junction bases not matched to a gene: 5. This CDR3 spans 14 amino acids. The DNA for the CDR3 is TGTGCCAGCTCCCAGGGCGGGAGCTCCTACGAGCAGTACTTC. This encodes CASSQGGSSYEQYF.

The genes are TRBV5-4 and TRBJ2-1; the D is unclear. The CDR3 is 13 residues long. Germline V gene data show CDR1 as SGHNT and CDR2 as YYREEE (reference sequence). V was clipped by 0 bases and J by 8 bases, with 9 bases between them. DNA for the CDR3: TGTGCCAGCAGCTTGGCTCAGACTCATGAGCAGTTCTTC. It is translated as CASSLAQTHEQFF.

The V gene is TRBV15, the J gene TRBJ2-7; D uncertain. Per germline, CDR1 LNHNV and CDR2 YYDKDF (reference sequence). Trimming removed 5 bases at V and 4 bases at J, with 12 bases between. This CDR3 has 13 amino acids. The CDR3 nucleotides read TGTGCCACCAGCCGGATGACTGGGTACGAGCAGTACTTC. Translating it yields CATSRMTGYEQYF.

This chain connects TRBV7-9 to TRBJ1-2; weak D call: TRBD1 (5 bases). The CDR3 has 13 amino acids. V lost 5 bases to trimming and J lost 5 bases, with 12 bases between them. CDR1 and CDR2 (germline): SEHNR, FQNEAQ (reference sequence). The CDR3 DNA sequence: TGTGCCAGCAGCGACAGCCTTGATTATGGCTACACCTTC. This codes for CASSDSLDYGYTF.

The chain is built from TRBV10-3 and TRBJ1-5, with a possible D match to TRBD1 (5 bases). Trimming left V 3 bases short and J 8 bases short, with 14 bases between. Germline V CDR1 and CDR2: ENHRY, SYGVKD. The CDR3 covers 14 residues. CDR3 in DNA: TGTGCCATCAGTGAATTCGGCAGGGATGAGCCCCAGCATTTT. Translation: CAISEFGRDEPQHF.